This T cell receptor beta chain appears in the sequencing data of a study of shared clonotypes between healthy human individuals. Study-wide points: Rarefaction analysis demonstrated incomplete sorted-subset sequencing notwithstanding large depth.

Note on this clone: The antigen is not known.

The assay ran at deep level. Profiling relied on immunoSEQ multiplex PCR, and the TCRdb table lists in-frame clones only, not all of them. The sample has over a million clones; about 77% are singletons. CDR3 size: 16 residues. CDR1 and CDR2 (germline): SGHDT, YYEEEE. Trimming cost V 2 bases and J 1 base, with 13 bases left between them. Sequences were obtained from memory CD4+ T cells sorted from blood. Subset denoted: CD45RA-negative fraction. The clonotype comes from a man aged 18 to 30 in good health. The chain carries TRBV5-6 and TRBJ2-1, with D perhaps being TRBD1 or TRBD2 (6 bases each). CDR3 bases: TGTGCCAGCAGCTTAGGGGGGAGGTCTTCCTACAATGAGCAGTTCTTC. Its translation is CASSLGGRSSYNEQFF.